The clone carrying this T cell receptor beta chain was seen only a few times. TCRdb fed the RT-PCR reads into MiXCR, producing one record per CDR3 protein. The table shows about a million distinct CDR3 sequences, with around 17% occurring only once. The data were taken from a study of patients and donors after allogeneic stem cell transplantation. The V gene's germline CDR1 is SGHRS and CDR2 YFSETQ. There are 14 residues in the CDR3. Trimming removed 1 base at V and 0 bases at J, with 7 bases between. The chain combines TRBV5-1 with TRBJ1-2; no reliable D call. Sequencing was carried out using blood, either unsorted or a sorted T cell fraction (not recorded which). This clonotype was obtained from a human donor who was either an allogeneic HSCT recipient or a stem cell or donor lymphocyte infusion donor (not recorded which). It is not recorded whose cells these are; they may come from a transplant donor. The DNA of the CDR3 is TGCGCCAGCAGCTTGCTGGCAACTAACTATGGCTACACCTTC. Translated, it gives CASSLLATNYGYTF. The complete variable domain, with remaining parts taken from reference TRBV5-1 and TRBJ1-2, reads KAGVTQTPRYLIKTRGQQVTLSCSPISGHRSVSWYQQTPGQGLQFLFEYFSETQRNKGNFPGRFSGRQFSNSRSEMNVSTLELGDSALYLCASSLLATNYGYTFGSGTRLTVV.